Listed below are T cell receptor beta chains from one sample, sequenced in a study of metastatic and nonmetastatic thyroid tumors. TCRdb reanalyzed the PCR reads with MiXCR. The sample shows tens of thousands of clones, around an eighth of them seen only once. The specimen was blood. Receptors were obtained from a female donor with papillary thyroid cancer or a benign thyroid nodule (not recorded which). Some clones in this sample may be carry-over from other donors' samples. Both conserved end residues are part of each CDR3. A D gene is named only where the DNA matches it firmly. Expanded clones get a size class; other rows say once, few or many, or leave the size out.

V gene,clone size,J gene,D gene,CDR3 DNA,CDR3 protein
TRBV19,many,TRBJ2-3,TRBD1,TGTGCCAGTAGTACCCTCGACAGGGCAGATACGCAGTATTTT,CASSTLDRADTQYF
TRBV7-9,many,TRBJ2-7,TRBD2,TGTGCCAGCAGGTCCCTAGCGGGAGGCGAGCAGTACTTC,CASRSLAGGEQYF
TRBV6-1,many,TRBJ2-5,TRBD1,TGTGCCAGCATCGCAGGGGGCTGGGAGACCCAGTACTTC,CASIAGGWETQYF
TRBV19,once,TRBJ1-3,NA,TGTGCCAGTAGTATAGTAGGGACGGGCTCTGGAAACACCATATATTTT,CASSIVGTGSGNTIYF
TRBV3-1,medium-sized,TRBJ2-3,NA,TGTGCCAGCAGCCAGCCCAGGGGGGAACAGGGCACAGATACGCAGTATTTT,CASSQPRGEQGTDTQYF
TRBV5-6,NA,TRBJ2-7,NA,TGTGCCAGCAGCCCCCGTCCCCCCTACGAGCAGTACTTC,CASSPRPPYEQYF
TRBV24-1,many,TRBJ2-1,NA,TGTGCCACCAGTCGGGGCTCCGACTACAATGAGCAGTTCTTC,CATSRGSDYNEQFF
TRBV6-1,NA,TRBJ1-2,NA,TGTGCCAGCAGTGAAGAATTCGGCAGGGGCCAAACCTTC,CASSEEFGRGQTF
TRBV10-3,many,TRBJ2-7,TRBD2,TGTGCCATCGGGAGGGCAGGCGAGCAGTACTTC,CAIGRAGEQYF
TRBV28,NA,TRBJ2-3,NA,TGTGCCAGCAGTATGTCGGATACGCAGTATTTT,CASSMSDTQYF
TRBV14,NA,TRBJ1-2,NA,TGTGCCAGCAGCCAAACCAGGGAAGGGGGCTACACCTTC,CASSQTREGGYTF
TRBV11-1,NA,TRBJ2-1,NA,TGTGCCAGCAGCGCCGAGGGGGGGTCCTACAATGAGCAGTTCTTC,CASSAEGGSYNEQFF
TRBV9,many,TRBJ2-3,NA,TGTGCCAGCAGCGTAGTAGGGCAGGGAGCAGATACGCAGTATTTT,CASSVVGQGADTQYF
TRBV6-1,few,TRBJ1-2,NA,TGTGCCAGCAGTGCGCCCGGTCGTGGAGACACTGCCTTTGGCTACACCTTC,CASSAPGRGDTAFGYTF
TRBV28,few,TRBJ2-3,TRBD2,TGTGCCAGCAGGCTATCGGGAGGGGCAGATACGCAGTATTTT,CASRLSGGADTQYF
TRBV3-1,many,TRBJ2-1,TRBD2,TGTGCCAGCAGCCGAGGCGAGGGGCTAGCGGGAACCCGCCGTGGGGATGAGCAGTTCTTC,CASSRGEGLAGTRRGDEQFF
TRBV6-1,medium-sized,TRBJ1-6,NA,TGTGCCAGCACCGCAGAATATAATTCACCCCTCCACTTT,CASTAEYNSPLHF
TRBV20-1,many,TRBJ2-1,NA,TGCAGCTTGGGGGCCTACTACTACAATGAGCAGTTCTTC,CSLGAYYYNEQFF
TRBV20-1,many,TRBJ1-5,NA,TGCAGTGCTAGACAGGGCCCCGATCAGCCCCAGCATTTT,CSARQGPDQPQHF
TRBV20-1,many,TRBJ1-2,NA,TGCAGTGCCTCAAGGAGAATCTATGGCTACACCTTC,CSASRRIYGYTF
TRBV6-6,few,TRBJ2-7,NA,TGTGCCAGCAGTTTCTCCACTAGCCCCGAGCAGTACTTC,CASSFSTSPEQYF
TRBV20-1,many,TRBJ2-1,NA,TGCAGTGCTCCGAAGACAGGAGGTCATTCCCGGAATGAGCAGTTCTTC,CSAPKTGGHSRNEQFF
TRBV7-2,many,TRBJ1-1,NA,TGTGCCAGCAGCTTAGTTCGGGCCGGGGCCACTGAAGCTTTCTTT,CASSLVRAGATEAFF
TRBV12-3/TRBV12-4,NA,TRBJ2-1,TRBD1,TGTGCCATCAGTTTCTCCCAGGGGGTTTTCAATGAGCAGTTCTTC,CAISFSQGVFNEQFF
TRBV9,many,TRBJ2-3,TRBD1,TGTGCCAGCAGCGGCCGGGACAGGAGCACAGATACGCAGTATTTT,CASSGRDRSTDTQYF
TRBV11-2,NA,TRBJ2-7,TRBD2,TGTGCCAGCAGCTATAGTCGTAGCGGGGATGCCTCCGAGCAGTACTTC,CASSYSRSGDASEQYF
TRBV14,few,TRBJ1-2,TRBD1,TGTGCCAGCAACCTTACCCAGCGGGACAGGGGAGGCTACACCTTC,CASNLTQRDRGGYTF
TRBV28,many,TRBJ2-3,NA,TGTGCCAGCAGTAAATCGGATACGCAGTATTTT,CASSKSDTQYF
TRBV18,many,TRBJ1-6,NA,TGTGCCAGCTCACCACAGAAGAATTCACCCCTCCACTTT,CASSPQKNSPLHF
TRBV7-9,many,TRBJ2-5,TRBD1,TGTGCCAGCAGCCGGGACAGGGCCCAGACCCAGTACTTC,CASSRDRAQTQYF